These 32 T cell receptor beta chains were sequenced from one sample in a study of blood T cell repertoires in COVID-19. Profiling relied on immunoSEQ multiplex PCR, and the TCRdb table lists in-frame clones only, not all of them. The repertoire includes about 150,000 clones, 78% of them detected once, and 1.5% to 2% sits in the top ten. What was sequenced was peripheral blood. The origin of the receptors is an elderly man with acute or convalescent COVID-19.

The V and J genes are TRBV5-1 and TRBJ2-5, with D perhaps matching TRBD2 (5 bases). V was trimmed by 6 bases and J by 2 bases, leaving 14 bases between them. The germline CDR1 and CDR2 sequences are SGHRS and YFSETQ. This CDR3 spans 14 amino acids. CDR3: CASKGAPQQETQYF. CDR3 DNA sequence: TGCGCCAGCAAGGGAGCGCCACAACAAGAGACCCAGTACTTC. Combining the CDR3 with reference TRBV5-1 and TRBJ2-5 gives the whole variable domain KAGVTQTPRYLIKTRGQQVTLSCSPISGHRSVSWYQQTPGQGLQFLFEYFSETQRNKGNFPGRFSGRQFSNSRSEMNVSTLELGDSALYLCASKGAPQQETQYFGPGTRLLVL.

The chain is built from TRBV18 and TRBJ1-1; a weak D match, TRBD1 (5 bases). The CDR3 spans 16 residues. V lost 0 bases and J 2 bases, leaving 13 bases between the germline ends. Germline CDR1 reads KGHSH; CDR2 reads LQKENI. CDR3 in amino acids: CASSPPGRAGNTEAFF. The CDR3 DNA sequence: TGTGCCAGCTCACCACCGGGGCGCGCAGGTAACACTGAAGCTTTCTTT.

V usage is TRBV7-3 and J usage is TRBJ2-3, with D possibly TRBD1 on 7 matching bases. CDR3 length equals 14 residues. V was pared by 3 bases and J by 2 bases, with 9 bases between. Germline CDR1 SGHTA, CDR2 FQGTGA. The chain's CDR3 is CASSLEGATDTQYF. The CDR3 bases are TGTGCCAGCAGCTTGGAGGGGGCCACAGATACGCAGTATTTT. Based on the CDR3 plus reference TRBV7-3 and TRBJ2-3, the full variable domain is GAGVSQTPSNKVTEKGKYVELRCDPISGHTALYWYRQSLGQGPEFLIYFQGTGAADDSGLPNDRFFAVRPEGSVSTLKIQRTERGDSAVYLCASSLEGATDTQYFGPGTRLTVL.

This chain joins TRBV3-1 (or the pseudogene TRBV3-2) and TRBJ2-5, with 9 nucleotides matching TRBD1. The ends lost 1 base at V and 3 bases at J; junction bases unmatched: 0. Germline CDR1 reads LGHDT; CDR2 reads YNNKEL (reference sequence). The CDR3 loop spans 14 amino acids. Here the CDR3 DNA reads TGTGCCAGCAGCCAAGGGACAGGGGAAGAGACCCAGTACTTC. Protein product: CASSQGTGEETQYF.

The rearrangement links TRBV6-6 to TRBJ1-4; TRBD1 matches 8 bases. V shed 6 bases, J shed 8 bases, and the junction held 8 bases outside the gene matches. The V gene's germline CDR1 is MNHNY and CDR2 SVGAGI (reference sequence). The CDR3 spans 14 residues. CDR3 sequence reads: CASSLTGALEKLFF. The CDR3 nucleotides are TGTGCCAGCAGCCTGACAGGGGCTTTAGAAAAACTGTTTTTT.

V and J are TRBV4-3 and TRBJ2-7, with D perhaps matching TRBD2 (5 bases). The germline CDR1 and CDR2 sequences are LGHNA and YSLEER. V was trimmed by 0 bases and J by 0 bases, leaving 9 bases between them. The CDR3 totals 15 residues. The CDR3 DNA follows: TGCGCCAGCAGCCAAGAGCTAGCCCTCTCCTACGAGCAGTACTTC. Amino acids: CASSQELALSYEQYF.

This chain joins TRBV19 and TRBJ1-5, with D possibly TRBD1 on 5 matching bases. The CDR3 contains 14 residues. Germline V gene data show CDR1 as LNHDA and CDR2 as SQIVND (reference sequence). Trimming pared 6 bases from V and 8 bases from J, leaving 17 bases between. CDR3 sequence: CASRGGTVVEPQHF. The CDR3 DNA follows: TGTGCCAGTAGGGGCGGGACGGTGGTCGAGCCCCAGCATTTT.

V and J are TRBV4-3 and TRBJ2-1; 9 positions agree with TRBD2. The CDR3 is 17 amino acids. The J segment lost 7 bases and the V segment lost 0 bases, leaving 10 bases of the junction unmatched. Germline lookup yields CDR1 LGHNA and CDR2 YSLEER. As DNA, the CDR3 is TGCGCCAGCAGCCAAGACGGTATGCGGGGGGGTTCAAATGAGCAGTTCTTC. Amino acids: CASSQDGMRGGSNEQFF.

V gene TRBV30 combines with J gene TRBJ1-4; no clear D gene. The length of the CDR3 is 12 residues. The ends were cut back, 3 bases at V and 3 bases at J, with 5 bases in the middle. CDR1 and CDR2 (germline): GTSNPN, SVGIG (reference sequence). This CDR3 is CAWSPSNEKLFF. As DNA, the CDR3 is TGTGCCTGGAGCCCCTCTAATGAAAAACTGTTTTTT.

The rearrangement links TRBV11-3 to TRBJ1-2, with D unresolved. This CDR3 has 14 amino acids. CDR1 SGHNT and CDR2 YENEEA come from the germline V gene. Trimming pared 5 bases from V and 3 bases from J, leaving 13 bases between. The CDR3, as DNA: TGTGCCAGCAGCCCGACGACTACATACTATGGCTACACCTTC. It translates to CASSPTTTYYGYTF.

This chain connects TRBV6-5 to TRBJ2-1, with TRBD1 as a possible D gene (6 bases). CDR3 length: 13 residues. The V end was cut by 4 bases, the J end by 5 bases, with 9 bases between. Germline V gene data show CDR1 as MNHEY and CDR2 as SVGAGI. As DNA, the CDR3 is TGTGCCAGCAGTTTAACAGGGAACAATGAGCAGTTCTTC. Its translation: CASSLTGNNEQFF.

V usage is TRBV7-2 and J usage is TRBJ2-6; D not resolved. Germline assignment: CDR1 SGHTA and CDR2 FQGNSA. The CDR3 is 15 residues long. Trimming stripped 0 bases from V and 0 bases from J, with 3 bases between. For the CDR3, the DNA is TGTGCCAGCAGCTTAGCAGCCTCTGGGGCCAACGTCCTGACTTTC. Translation: CASSLAASGANVLTF.

In regard to this clone: The sample carries other DNA sequences with the same CDR3. The chain links TRBV11-3 to TRBJ2-3, with TRBD2 matching 8 bases. V gave up 5 bases and J gave up 0 bases; unmatched junction bases: 4. This CDR3 comprises 15 residues. Germline V gene data show CDR1 as SGHNT and CDR2 as YENEEA. The CDR3 nucleotides read TGTGCCAGCAGCCCGGGAGGGATTAGCACAGATACGCAGTATTTT. Translated: CASSPGGISTDTQYF.

V usage is TRBV12-3 or TRBV12-4 and J usage is TRBJ1-2; D is perhaps TRBD1 (6 bases). The CDR3 loop spans 12 amino acids. V was cut by 10 bases and J by 8 bases, with 17 bases left in between. The CDR3 DNA is TGTGCCACCCGGGGCGGGGGCGGGGGCTACACCTTC. It yields the protein CATRGGGGGYTF.

V is TRBV6-1 and J is TRBJ1-1; TRBD1 might be the D (6 bases). This CDR3 has 15 amino acids. Germline V lookup: CDR1 MNHNS, CDR2 SASEGT. V was clipped by 1 base and J by 7 bases, with 16 bases between them. The CDR3 sequence is CASSEGTVGVYEAFF. CDR3 bases: TGTGCCAGCAGTGAAGGGACAGTTGGGGTCTATGAAGCTTTCTTT.

The chain recombines TRBV7-8 with TRBJ2-3; 12 nucleotides align to TRBD2. Germline-derived CDR1 and CDR2 are SGHVS and FQNEAQ. Trimming removed 3 bases from V and 1 base from J; junction bases left unmatched: 17. The CDR3 has 21 amino acids. For the CDR3, the DNA is TGTGCCAGCAGCTTCTCTTCTAGGGTACAACTAGCGGGGGGCCGCACAGATACGCAGTATTTT. This encodes CASSFSSRVQLAGGRTDTQYF.

As for this clone: At one end the junction does not follow the germline gene, possibly because of a read error. The sample holds other DNA sequences that translate to the same CDR3. This chain uses TRBV2 with TRBJ2-5, with D perhaps matching TRBD2 (5 bases). This CDR3 is built from 13 residues. CDR1 and CDR2 from the germline V gene are SNHLY and FYNNEI. The CDR3 here is CASSDRGQGTQYF. The DNA of the CDR3 is TGTGCCAGCAGTGACCGGGGTCAAGGGACCCAGTACTTC.

The genes are TRBV5-6 and TRBJ1-4; D possibly corresponds to TRBD1 (5 bases). This CDR3 contains 13 residues. In germline, CDR1 is SGHDT, CDR2 YYEEEE. Trimming cost V 0 bases and J 13 bases, with 13 bases left between them. The CDR3 loop is CASSLVSEQGLFF. As DNA, the CDR3 is TGTGCCAGCAGCTTGGTCTCGGAGCAGGGACTGTTTTTT.

This chain links TRBV28 with TRBJ2-1; 7 bases fit TRBD1. Per the germline V gene, CDR1 is MDHEN and CDR2 is SYDVKM. This CDR3 contains 17 residues. The V gene end was trimmed by 5 bases and the J gene end by 5 bases; junction bases not matched to a gene: 15. CDR3 DNA: TGTGCCAGCAGTCTAGCCCAGGGGACAGACTATAACAATGAGCAGTTCTTC. This encodes CASSLAQGTDYNNEQFF.

CDR3 loop: CASSQDGSGGRAPQYF. CDR3 in DNA: TGCGCCAGCAGCCAAGATGGGAGCGGGGGGCGCGCCCCCCAGTACTTC. The chain employs TRBV4-3 and TRBJ2-5; TRBD2 agrees at 9 bases. The ends lost 0 bases at V and 9 bases at J; junction bases unmatched: 11. CDR1 LGHNA and CDR2 YSLEER come from the germline V gene. The CDR3 is 16 residues long.

The CDR3 spells CASSRDWNQPQHF. The CDR3 nucleotides read TGTGCCAGCAGTCGGGACTGGAATCAGCCCCAGCATTTT. The chain links TRBV6-2 or TRBV6-3 to TRBJ1-5; a weak D match, TRBD1 (5 bases). V lost 5 bases and J lost 4, with 9 bases in between. Per germline, CDR1 MNHEY and CDR2 SVGEGT. This CDR3 has 13 residues.

The CDR3 sequence: CASSYPGQGAYGYTF. The DNA of the CDR3 is TGTGCCAGCAGTTACCCGGGACAGGGGGCATATGGCTACACCTTC. V is TRBV6-6 and J is TRBJ1-2, with 12 positions matching TRBD1. This CDR3 region has 15 residues. CDR1 is MNHNY, CDR2 SVGAGI, per germline (reference sequence). V lost 2 bases to trimming and J lost 5 bases; unmatched junction nucleotides: 3.

This sequence joins TRBV7-9 and TRBJ1-5, with 7 bases fitting TRBD1. With V trimmed by 4 bases and J by 3 bases, 3 bases remained unmatched. In germline, CDR1 is SEHNR, CDR2 FQNEAQ (reference sequence). This CDR3 contains 14 residues. The CDR3 here is CASSSGQPNQPQHF. The CDR3, as DNA: TGTGCCAGCAGCTCGGGACAGCCCAATCAGCCCCAGCATTTT.

The V gene is TRBV19, the J gene TRBJ1-1, with 7 nucleotides matching TRBD1. This CDR3 region has 19 residues. J gave up 1 base and V 7 bases, and 21 bases lay outside the gene matches. Germline V lookup: CDR1 LNHDA, CDR2 SQIVND (reference sequence). This CDR3 reads CASNRGWDGTDRSNTEAFF. CDR3 DNA sequence: TGTGCCAGTAACCGGGGGTGGGACGGGACAGACCGATCGAACACTGAAGCTTTCTTT.

This clone was seen a single time. This rearrangement joins TRBV11-3 to TRBJ1-6; the D is unclear. The germline gives CDR1 SGHNT, CDR2 YENEEA. Trimming removed 2 bases at V and 14 bases at J, with 10 bases between. The CDR3 runs 12 residues. The DNA of the CDR3 is TGTGCCAGCAGCTTAAGGTCGGGATCCCTCCACTTT. Translated: CASSLRSGSLHF.

The table lists this clone with a count of one. This chain connects TRBV29-1 to TRBJ1-2; 8 nucleotides align to TRBD1. From germline, CDR1 is SQVTM and CDR2 ANQGSEA. The CDR3 totals 13 residues. V gave up 8 bases and J gave up 2 bases; unmatched junction bases: 7. The CDR3 sequence: CSTRQGINYGYTF. The CDR3 DNA reads as TGCAGCACCCGACAGGGGATCAACTATGGCTACACCTTC.

The chain carries TRBV6-5 and TRBJ2-5; D unclear. CDR3 length equals 15 residues. V lost 2 bases and J 0 bases, leaving 10 bases between the germline ends. Germline V lookup: CDR1 MNHEY, CDR2 SVGAGI. As DNA, the CDR3 is TGTGCCAGCAGTTACATCCCATCTAACCAAGAGACCCAGTACTTC. This gives the protein CASSYIPSNQETQYF.

The genes are TRBV6-5 and TRBJ2-2; D perhaps matches TRBD1 (6 bases). CDR3 length: 15 amino acids. The ends were cut back, 6 bases at V and 0 bases at J, with 11 bases in the middle. Germline V lookup: CDR1 MNHEY, CDR2 SVGAGI. The CDR3 sequence: CASRDRTSNTGELFF. CDR3 in DNA: TGTGCCAGCAGAGACAGGACCTCGAACACCGGGGAGCTGTTTTTT.

CDR3 DNA: TGTGCCACTCGAAAGGGACAGGGGGATGGCTACACCTTC. Encoded protein: CATRKGQGDGYTF. V is TRBV24-1 and J is TRBJ1-2, with TRBD1 identical over 11 bases. V was pared by 10 bases and J by 6 bases, with 6 bases of the junction left unmatched. There are 13 residues in the CDR3. Germline CDR1 and CDR2: KGHDR and SFDVKD.

CDR3 loop: CASSQGQAYYEQYF. In nucleotides, the CDR3 is TGTGCCAGCAGCCAAGGCCAGGCATACTACGAGCAGTACTTC. The chain is built from TRBV3-1 (or the pseudogene TRBV3-2) and TRBJ2-7; D not resolved. Trimming removed 1 base from V and 3 bases from J, with 10 bases in between. This CDR3 contains 14 residues. Germline V gene sequence: CDR1 LGHDT, CDR2 YNNKEL (reference sequence).

The gene calls are TRBV7-2 and TRBJ2-2; D is perhaps TRBD2 (7 bases). In germline, CDR1 is SGHTA, CDR2 FQGNSA. This CDR3 is 16 amino acids long. V was cut by 5 bases and J by 1 base, with 14 bases left in between. CDR3 nucleotide sequence: TGTGCCAGCAGCACCCGGAGGGGGGGGAACACCGGGGAGCTGTTTTTT. Its translation: CASSTRRGGNTGELFF.

The chain uses TRBV30 and TRBJ2-5; a weak D match, TRBD2 (6 bases). The V gene's germline CDR1 is GTSNPN and CDR2 SVGIG (reference sequence). Trimming cost V 1 base and J 6 bases, with 12 bases left between them. CDR3 size: 13 residues. The CDR3 bases are TGTGCCTGGAGTGCGAACGGGGGTAAGACCCAGTACTTC. It codes for CAWSANGGKTQYF.